Listed below are T cell receptor beta chains from one sample, sequenced in a study of cytomegalovirus exposure and HLA in healthy donors. TCRdb keeps only in-frame clones here, not all; method: immunoSEQ multiplex PCR. Of fewer than 200,000 clones in the sample, about 75% were seen once. The sample taken for sequencing was PBMCs. The source of these receptors is a female donor in good health and CMV-seronegative. Each CDR3 is given with its conserved first and last residue. A D gene is named only where the DNA matches it firmly. Some rows have no size entry. The others give once, few or many, or a class for an expanded clone.

clone_size,v_call,d_call,j_call,cdr3_length,cdr3_aa,cdr3_nt
few,TRBV13,TRBD2,TRBJ2-1,15,CASSWTSGGLNEQFF,TGTGCCAGCAGCTGGACTAGCGGGGGCCTAAATGAGCAGTTCTTC
.,TRBV30,.,TRBJ1-3,15,CAWSPGHHSGNTIYF,TGTGCCTGGAGCCCCGGACACCACTCTGGAAACACCATATATTTT
.,TRBV2,TRBD1,TRBJ1-1,13,CASSGQGATEAFF,TGTGCCAGCAGTGGACAGGGGGCCACTGAAGCTTTCTTT
.,TRBV7-6,.,TRBJ2-7,14,CASSLSRFSYEQYF,TGTGCCAGCAGCTTATCCAGGTTTTCCTACGAGCAGTACTTC
.,TRBV2,TRBD2,TRBJ2-5,16,CASSERAGGSGETQYF,TGTGCCAGCAGTGAACGGGCGGGAGGGTCGGGAGAGACCCAGTACTTC
few,TRBV5-1,TRBD1,TRBJ1-2,15,CASSLGDRDNYGYTF,TGCGCCAGCAGCTTGGGGGACAGGGATAACTATGGCTACACCTTC
.,TRBV19,.,TRBJ2-7,16,CASSLDSSGGRYEQYF,TGTGCCAGTAGCCTGGACAGCTCGGGGGGCCGATACGAGCAGTACTTC
few,TRBV7-9,.,TRBJ1-1,16,CASSPRGEGVNTEAFF,TGTGCCAGCAGCCCCCGGGGGGAGGGAGTTAACACTGAAGCTTTCTTT
.,TRBV19,.,TRBJ2-5,16,CASSSPFGGREETQYF,TGTGCCAGTAGTAGCCCCTTTGGAGGGAGAGAAGAGACCCAGTACTTC
.,TRBV19,TRBD1,TRBJ2-2,16,CASSDGDRGDTGELFF,TGTGCCAGTAGCGACGGGGACAGGGGGGACACCGGGGAGCTGTTTTTT
.,TRBV7-2,.,TRBJ1-6,13,CASSLGRGKPLHF,TGTGCCAGCAGCTTAGGCAGGGGCAAACCCCTCCACTTT
.,TRBV11-2,.,TRBJ1-1,15,CASSFFGQGNTEAFF,TGTGCCAGCAGCTTTTTTGGCCAGGGGAACACTGAAGCTTTCTTT
few,TRBV5-1,TRBD1,TRBJ1-2,14,CASSGETGGYGYTF,TGCGCCAGCAGCGGGGAGACAGGGGGCTATGGCTACACCTTC
.,TRBV2,.,TRBJ2-1,16,CASSEADGRTYNEQFF,TGTGCCAGCAGTGAAGCAGATGGGCGGACTTACAATGAGCAGTTCTTC
.,TRBV30,TRBD2,TRBJ2-2,15,CAWSQLAGGRGELFF,TGTGCCTGGAGTCAACTAGCGGGGGGTAGGGGGGAGCTGTTTTTT
.,TRBV2,.,TRBJ1-1,15,CASITGGPSNTEAFF,TGTGCCAGCATCACCGGTGGGCCCTCGAACACTGAAGCTTTCTTT
.,TRBV5-1,TRBD1,TRBJ2-7,17,CASSLLQGEGGEYEQYF,TGCGCCAGCAGCTTGCTGCAGGGGGAAGGGGGCGAGTACGAGCAGTACTTC
.,TRBV5-1,TRBD1,TRBJ2-5,19,CASSLAWTGGTTMKETPYF,TGCGCCAGCAGCTTGGCCTGGACAGGGGGTACGACGATGAAGGAGACCCCGTACTTC